Each of the 2 T cell receptor beta chains below was sequenced from the same sample in a study of T cells after yellow fever vaccination. TCRdb itself ran the 5' RACE reads through MiXCR, one entry per CDR3 protein. Counted here are 250,000 to 300,000 distinct CDR3 sequences, approximately 10% occurring once; the ten biggest clones make up about 3.5%. Sequenced material: CD4+ T cells sorted from PBMCs, taken 5 days after the yellow fever booster vaccination. These receptors all come from a man aged 18 to 29 who received the YFV17D yellow fever vaccine.

The chain employs TRBV5-1 and TRBJ1-4, with D unclear. From germline, CDR1 is SGHRS and CDR2 YFSETQ. V lost 4 bases and J 7 bases, leaving 14 bases between the germline ends. This CDR3 has 14 amino acids. CDR3: CASSLGRWGEKLFF. CDR3 DNA sequence: TGCGCCAGCAGCCTCGGGCGGTGGGGTGAAAAACTGTTTTTT.

The rearrangement joins TRBV5-1 to TRBJ1-1; D gene uncertain. V lost 1 base and J lost 4, with 17 bases in between. Germline loops: CDR1 SGHRS, CDR2 YFSETQ. CDR3 size: 16 residues. This chain's CDR3 is CASSLWFSQGGTEAFF. CDR3 sequence (DNA): TGCGCCAGCAGCTTGTGGTTTTCTCAAGGCGGCACTGAAGCTTTCTTT.